The 28 T cell receptor beta chains presented below share a single source sample, sequenced in a study of metastatic and nonmetastatic thyroid tumors. Thyroid surgery took place with no prior treatment in any patient. TCRdb reanalyzed the PCR reads with MiXCR. The data hold roughly 83,000 clones, with 15% observed a single time. The sample comprised blood. The receptors shown here come from a female donor with papillary thyroid cancer or a benign thyroid nodule (not recorded which). Some clones in this sample may be carry-over from other donors' samples.

This clone appeared many times. This chain joins TRBV28 and TRBJ1-6; D gene uncertain. Trimming shortened V by 4 bases and J by 4 bases, and 11 bases separated the two germline ends. The length of the CDR3 is 15 residues. Germline V gene data show CDR1 as MDHEN and CDR2 as SYDVKM. The CDR3 DNA reads TGTGCCAGCAGTTCCGGAGGCCGTTATAATTCACCCCTCCACTTT. Its translation: CASSSGGRYNSPLHF.

This clone has at least ten counts. The rearrangement links TRBV12-3 or TRBV12-4 to TRBJ1-1; D call uncertain. Trimming stripped 3 bases from V and 2 bases from J, with 10 bases between. The CDR3 sequence is 14 residues long. The CDR3 sequence: CASSFDEGNTEAFF. As DNA, the CDR3 is TGTGCCAGCAGTTTCGATGAGGGAAACACTGAAGCTTTCTTT.

As regards this clone: Since a much larger clone is just one base distant, this may be a read error. CDR3 in DNA: TGTGCCAGCAGCTTTCGCACCGTGGAGCTGTTTTTT. Translating it yields CASSFRTVELFF. The chain joins TRBV11-3 to TRBJ2-2; the D is unclear. Per germline, CDR1 SGHNT and CDR2 YENEEA. This CDR3 spans 12 amino acids.

Of note for this clone: The junction departs from the called germline gene at one end, perhaps through a read error. V and J are TRBV19 and TRBJ2-7; D remains ambiguous. Germline V gene data show CDR1 as LNHDA and CDR2 as SQIVND (reference sequence). The CDR3 has 15 residues. CDR3 protein: CASSTAPTWVYERYF. DNA of the CDR3: TGTGCCAGTAGTACCGCCCCAACGTGGGTGTACGAGCGGTACTTC.

This clone was detected many times. A read error may explain this, as a much larger clone is one base away. The chain uses TRBV6-1 and TRBJ1-2; D remains ambiguous. Germline V gene lookup returns CDR1 MNHNS and CDR2 SASEGT. This CDR3 has 14 amino acids. Between the trimmed V and J ends, which lost 8 bases and 7 bases, there was a span of 20 bases. The CDR3, as DNA: TGTGCCAGCCTAACCTGGAGACACCCCTGTGGCTACACCTTC. Protein: CASLTWRHPCGYTF.

At least ten counts were recorded for this clone. The CDR3 reads CASSSPGRFLHEQYF. The CDR3 coding sequence is TGTGCCAGCAGTTCCCCGGGACGTTTTCTCCACGAGCAGTACTTC. The V and J genes are TRBV12-3 or TRBV12-4 and TRBJ2-7; D possibly uses TRBD1 or TRBD2 (5 bases each). Trimming removed 4 bases from V and 5 bases from J, with 18 bases in between. This CDR3 is built from 15 residues.

This clone was seen ten or more times. This chain links TRBV6-1 with TRBJ2-1; 7 bases line up with TRBD1. Germline V gene data show CDR1 as MNHNS and CDR2 as SASEGT. Germline trimming cut 8 bases from V and 4 bases from J; bases unmatched to any gene: 8. CDR3 length: 14 amino acids. CDR3 in amino acids: CASPKGQLYNEQFF. The CDR3 nucleotides are TGTGCCAGCCCCAAGGGACAGCTATACAATGAGCAGTTCTTC.

For this clone: Being one base from a much bigger clone, this may be a read error. The gene calls are TRBV7-9 and TRBJ1-1; the D is unclear. The CDR3 is 12 amino acids. The V gene's germline CDR1 is SEHNR and CDR2 FQNEAQ (reference sequence). Between the trimmed V and J ends, which lost 2 bases and 5 bases, there was a span of 6 bases. The CDR3 protein is CASSLNGTEAFF. CDR3 coding DNA: TGTGCCAGCAGCTTAAACGGTACTGAAGCTTTCTTT.

The table lists this clone with many counts. This CDR3 reads CASSLGTGGNQPQHF. The DNA of the CDR3 is TGTGCCAGCAGTTTAGGGACAGGGGGCAATCAGCCCCAGCATTTT. The chain carries TRBV12-3 or TRBV12-4 and TRBJ1-5, with TRBD1 matching over 9 bases. Trimming took 1 base from V and 2 from J; bases not matched to a gene: 0. The CDR3 contains 15 residues.

A note on this clone: This may be a read error, as it is one base from a much larger clone. CDR3 in DNA: TGTGCCAGTAGTAGCACAGGGGGTGAGACATCAGCCAAAAGCATTCAGTACTTC. Amino acid sequence: CASSSTGGETSAKSIQYF. This sequence joins TRBV25-1 and TRBJ2-4; 8 bases agree with TRBD1. Germline V lookup: CDR1 MGHDK, CDR2 SYGVNS. This CDR3 contains 18 residues.

This clone came up a few times. One base away lies a much larger clone, so this may be a sequencing read error. Other DNA sequences in this sample translate to the same CDR3. The chain has TRBV5-1 and TRBJ2-3, with TRBD2 matching over 8 bases. The germline CDR1 and CDR2 sequences are SGHRS and YFSETQ. The CDR3 sequence is 16 residues long. The V segment lost 4 bases and the J segment 6 bases; nucleotides outside the gene matches: 13. CDR3 coding DNA: TGCGCCAGCAGCCCGAGCGGGGGTCCCCTACCGGATACGCAGTATTTT. As protein: CASSPSGGPLPDTQYF.

This clone was seen more than once but under ten times. V and J are TRBV6-2 or TRBV6-3 and TRBJ1-6; 11 positions match TRBD1. The CDR3 totals 17 residues. J gave up 7 bases and V 4 bases, and 9 bases lay outside the gene matches. Per germline, CDR1 MNHEY and CDR2 SVGEGT. Written as DNA, the CDR3 is TGTGCCAGCAGTTGGACAGGGGGCGTCGGAGGGAATTCACCCCTCCACTTT. Encoded protein: CASSWTGGVGGNSPLHF.

This clone was counted at least ten times. The chain recombines TRBV28 with TRBJ2-1; the D call may be TRBD1 or TRBD2 (5 bases each). V shed 8 bases and J shed 7 bases, with 18 bases lying between them. The CDR3 runs to 14 residues. In germline, CDR1 is MDHEN, CDR2 SYDVKM. The CDR3 DNA sequence: TGTGCCAGCCTTGGGCCCTCGGGGCGGAATGAGCAGTTCTTC. As protein: CASLGPSGRNEQFF.

This clone occurred many times. The chain couples TRBV25-1 to TRBJ2-7; D call uncertain. CDR3 length equals 13 residues. Germline values: CDR1 MGHDK, CDR2 SYGVNS. Trimming stripped 4 bases from V and 7 bases from J, with 14 bases between. CDR3 DNA: TGTGCCAGCAGTGCAATATCCCTAGATGAGCAGTACTTC. Its translation: CASSAISLDEQYF.

This clone was recorded at least ten times. This sequence joins TRBV7-8 and TRBJ2-2; no definite D call. Germline V gene sequence: CDR1 SGHVS, CDR2 FQNEAQ. The CDR3 sequence is 14 residues long. The V and J ends lost 3 bases and 3 bases respectively, with 8 bases between them. The CDR3 protein is CASSFGVDTGELFF. CDR3 coding DNA: TGTGCCAGCAGCTTTGGAGTAGACACCGGGGAGCTGTTTTTT.

This clone was seen many times. The chain employs TRBV7-8 and TRBJ1-3; 7 positions agree with TRBD1. The V gene's germline CDR1 is SGHVS and CDR2 FQNEAQ. Germline trimming cut 8 bases from V and 0 bases from J; bases unmatched to any gene: 4. This CDR3 spans 14 amino acids. The CDR3 nucleotides are TGTGCCAGCTCCAGGGGGACCTCTGGAAACACCATATATTTT. Amino acid sequence: CASSRGTSGNTIYF.

This clone has at least ten counts. The V gene is TRBV6-1, the J gene TRBJ1-2; D unresolved. Germline V gene sequence: CDR1 MNHNS, CDR2 SASEGT. CDR3 length: 10 amino acids. V lost 5 bases and J 4 bases, leaving 2 bases between the germline ends. Here the CDR3 DNA reads TGTGCCAGCAGTTCCTATGGCTACACCTTC. It translates to CASSSYGYTF.

This clone has a count of ten or more. The V call is TRBV4-1, the J call TRBJ1-5; a weak D match, TRBD1 (5 bases). The CDR3 is 16 residues long. The germline V gene encodes CDR1 MGHRA and CDR2 YSYEKL. Trimming removed 0 bases at V and 4 bases at J, with 13 bases between. The CDR3 sequence is CASSQEEQGWNQPQHF. CDR3 nucleotides: TGCGCCAGCAGCCAAGAGGAGCAGGGATGGAATCAGCCCCAGCATTTT.

There are many counts of this clone. The chain joins TRBV10-3 to TRBJ1-1, with 8 bases identical to TRBD1. This CDR3 has 14 residues. Trimming removed 6 bases from V and 5 bases from J; junction bases left unmatched: 8. CDR1 and CDR2 (germline): ENHRY, SYGVKD. CDR3 protein: CAIRAGGGGTEAFF. The CDR3 DNA sequence: TGTGCCATCAGAGCAGGGGGCGGGGGGACTGAAGCTTTCTTT.

The V and J genes are TRBV20-1 and TRBJ2-7; D call uncertain. Trimming shortened V by 8 bases and J by 7 bases, and 21 bases separated the two germline ends. The CDR3 extends over 13 amino acids. Germline assignment: CDR1 DFQATT and CDR2 SNEGSKA (reference sequence). In DNA form, the CDR3 reads TGCAGTTCCCCCCACGGCGGTGGGCGGGAGCAGTACTTC. Translating gives CSSPHGGGREQYF.

This clone was detected ten times or more. The chain links TRBV7-9 to TRBJ2-1; a weak D match, TRBD1 (8 bases). CDR1 is SEHNR, CDR2 FQNEAQ, per germline (reference sequence). V shed 5 bases and J shed 1 base, with 15 bases lying between them. The CDR3 is 16 residues long. The CDR3 DNA reads as TGTGCCAGCAGCGCGTTACAGGGGGGGTCCTACAATGAGCAGTTCTTC. It codes for CASSALQGGSYNEQFF.

The table lists this clone with many counts. This chain links TRBV5-1 with TRBJ1-4; D call uncertain. The germline V gene has CDR1 SGHRS and CDR2 YFSETQ. The V and J ends lost 3 bases and 6 bases respectively, with 6 bases between them. The CDR3 extends over 12 amino acids. In DNA form, the CDR3 reads TGCGCCAGCAGCTCCGAGCATGAAAAACTGTTTTTT. Translated: CASSSEHEKLFF.

This clone was found many times. Distinct nucleotide sequences in the sample also encode this CDR3. The chain uses TRBV5-1 and TRBJ2-1; 8 bases are a match to TRBD1. Trimming took 4 bases from V and 4 from J; bases not matched to a gene: 10. Germline V CDR1 and CDR2: SGHRS, YFSETQ. There are 16 residues in the CDR3. DNA for the CDR3: TGCGCCAGCAGCACCTGGACAGGGAGCCGGTACAATGAGCAGTTCTTC. It codes for CASSTWTGSRYNEQFF.

For this clone: One base away lies a much larger clone, so this may be a sequencing read error. The chain recombines TRBV5-5 with TRBJ1-1; D is ambiguous. Germline V gene sequence: CDR1 SGHKS, CDR2 YYEKEE (reference sequence). The CDR3 consists of 15 residues. Trimming took 2 bases from V and 3 from J, leaving 14 bases between them. CDR3 DNA sequence: TGTGCCAGCAGCTTTGGGTTCCCCGCATACACTGAAGCTTTCTTT. Residues: CASSFGFPAYTEAFF. The entire variable domain, with the rest obtained from reference TRBV5-5 and TRBJ1-1, is as follows: DAGVTQSPTHLIKTRGQQVTLRCSPISGHKSVSWYQQVLGQGPQFIFQYYEKEERGRGNFPDRFSARQFPNYSSELNVNALLLGDSALYLCASSFGFPAYTEAFFGQGTRLTVV.

For this clone: One base away lies a much larger clone, so this may be a sequencing read error. The sample carries other DNA sequences with the same CDR3. J is TRBJ1-1 and V is TRBV4-2; 9 bases match TRBD1. From germline, CDR1 is LGHNA and CDR2 YNFKEQ. The CDR3 consists of 16 residues. For the CDR3, the DNA is TGTGCCAGCAGCCAAGATGAGGGGACAGGGAACACTGAAGCTTTCTTC. It is translated as CASSQDEGTGNTEAFF.

Turning to this clone: One end of the junction is discordant with germline, which a read error may explain. The J gene is TRBJ2-1, the V gene TRBV6-1, with no clear D. Germline V gives CDR1 MNHNS, CDR2 SASEGT. This CDR3 has 14 residues. The CDR3 is CASSNVGSYNEHFF. In nucleotides, the CDR3 is TGTGCCAGCAGTAATGTGGGGTCCTACAATGAGCATTTCTTC.

This clone came up a few times. V gene TRBV5-1 combines with J gene TRBJ2-7, with D perhaps TRBD1 (6 bases). V gave up 4 bases and J gave up 7 bases, with 21 bases separating them. Germline-derived CDR1 and CDR2 are SGHRS and YFSETQ. The CDR3 runs 15 residues. CDR3 in amino acids: CASSLGTFFTNEQYF. CDR3 bases: TGCGCCAGCAGCCTAGGGACATTCTTCACCAATGAGCAGTACTTC.

This clone was observed at least ten times. V usage is TRBV7-3 and J usage is TRBJ2-1; 11 bases are shared with TRBD2. The CDR3 runs to 15 residues. The germline gives CDR1 SGHTA, CDR2 FQGTGA. With V trimmed by 5 bases and J by 4 bases, 4 bases remained unmatched. The DNA for the CDR3 is TGTGCCAGCAGCACCCGACTAGCGGGGTACAATGAGCAGTTCTTC. Translated, it gives CASSTRLAGYNEQFF.